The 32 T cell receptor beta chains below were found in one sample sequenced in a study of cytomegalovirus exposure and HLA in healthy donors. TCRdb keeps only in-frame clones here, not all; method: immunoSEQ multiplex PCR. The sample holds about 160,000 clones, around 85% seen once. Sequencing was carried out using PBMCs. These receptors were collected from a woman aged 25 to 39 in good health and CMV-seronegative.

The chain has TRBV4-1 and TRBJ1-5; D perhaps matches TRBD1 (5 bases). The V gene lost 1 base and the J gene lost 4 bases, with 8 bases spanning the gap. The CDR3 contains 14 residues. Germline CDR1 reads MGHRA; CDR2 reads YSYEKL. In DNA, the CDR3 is TGCGCCAGCAGCCAAGGGGACGCAAATCAGCCCCAGCATTTT. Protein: CASSQGDANQPQHF.

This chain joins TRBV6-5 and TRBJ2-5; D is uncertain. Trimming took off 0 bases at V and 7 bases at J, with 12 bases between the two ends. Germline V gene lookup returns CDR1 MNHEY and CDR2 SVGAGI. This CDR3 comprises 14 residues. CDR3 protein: CASSYSKGRGTQYF. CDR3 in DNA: TGTGCCAGCAGTTACTCGAAAGGGCGCGGGACCCAGTACTTC.

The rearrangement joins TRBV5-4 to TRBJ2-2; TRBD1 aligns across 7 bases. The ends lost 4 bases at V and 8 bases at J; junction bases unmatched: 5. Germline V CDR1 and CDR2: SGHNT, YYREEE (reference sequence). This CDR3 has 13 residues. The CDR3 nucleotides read TGTGCCAGCAGCCGGGACAGAGCGGGGGAGCTGTTTTTT. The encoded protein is CASSRDRAGELFF.

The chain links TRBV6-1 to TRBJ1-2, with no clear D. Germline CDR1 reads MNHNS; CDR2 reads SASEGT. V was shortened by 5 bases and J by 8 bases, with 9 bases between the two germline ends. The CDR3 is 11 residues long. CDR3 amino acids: CASSYGFGYTF. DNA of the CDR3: TGTGCCAGCAGTTATGGGTTCGGCTACACCTTC.

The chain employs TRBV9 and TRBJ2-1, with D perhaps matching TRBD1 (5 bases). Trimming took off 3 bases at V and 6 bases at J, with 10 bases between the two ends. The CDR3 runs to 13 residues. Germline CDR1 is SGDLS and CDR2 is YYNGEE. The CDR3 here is CASSASGINEQFF. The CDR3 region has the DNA TGTGCCAGCAGCGCCTCAGGGATCAATGAGCAGTTCTTC.

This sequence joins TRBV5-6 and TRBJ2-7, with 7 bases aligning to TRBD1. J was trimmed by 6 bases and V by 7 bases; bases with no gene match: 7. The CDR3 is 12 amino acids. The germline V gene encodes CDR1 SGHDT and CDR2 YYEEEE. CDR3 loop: CASYETGSEQYF. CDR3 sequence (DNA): TGTGCCAGCTACGAGACAGGGAGCGAGCAGTACTTC. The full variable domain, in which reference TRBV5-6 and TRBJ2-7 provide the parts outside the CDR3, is DAGVTQSPTHLIKTRGQQVTLRCSPKSGHDTVSWYQQALGQGPQFIFQYYEEEERQRGNFPDRFSGHQFPNYSSELNVNALLLGDSALYLCASYETGSEQYFGPGTRLTVT.

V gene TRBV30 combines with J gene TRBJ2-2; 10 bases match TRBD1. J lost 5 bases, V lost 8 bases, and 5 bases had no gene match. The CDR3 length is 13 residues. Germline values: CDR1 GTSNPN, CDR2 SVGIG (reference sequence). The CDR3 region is CAGDRGGTGELFF. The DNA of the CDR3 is TGTGCCGGGGACAGGGGAGGGACCGGGGAGCTGTTTTTT.

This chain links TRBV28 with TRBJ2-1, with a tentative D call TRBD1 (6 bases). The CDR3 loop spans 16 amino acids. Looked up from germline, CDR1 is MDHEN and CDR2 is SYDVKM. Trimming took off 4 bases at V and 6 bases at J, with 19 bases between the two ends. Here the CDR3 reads CASSSPPVLGGNEQFF. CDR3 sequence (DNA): TGTGCCAGCAGTTCACCGCCGGTCCTAGGGGGCAATGAGCAGTTCTTC.

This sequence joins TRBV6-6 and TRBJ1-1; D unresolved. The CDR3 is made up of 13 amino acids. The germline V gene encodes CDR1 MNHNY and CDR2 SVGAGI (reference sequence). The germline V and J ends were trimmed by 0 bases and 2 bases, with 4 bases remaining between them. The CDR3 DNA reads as TGTGCCAGCAGTTACTCGAGCAACACTGAAGCTTTCTTT. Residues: CASSYSSNTEAFF.

The CDR3 sequence: CSVDNGGAGGYTF. The CDR3 nucleotides read TGCAGCGTTGATAATGGGGGAGCTGGGGGCTACACCTTC. The V gene is TRBV29-1, the J gene TRBJ1-2; D is perhaps TRBD1 (5 bases). CDR1 SQVTM and CDR2 ANQGSEA come from the germline V gene. Trimming stripped 3 bases from V and 8 bases from J, with 16 bases between. This CDR3 comprises 13 residues.

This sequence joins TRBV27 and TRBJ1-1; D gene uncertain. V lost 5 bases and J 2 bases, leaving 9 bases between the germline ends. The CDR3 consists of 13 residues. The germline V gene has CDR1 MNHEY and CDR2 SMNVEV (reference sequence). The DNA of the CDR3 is TGTGCCAGCAGTCCAGGCAGAAACACTGAAGCTTTCTTT. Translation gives CASSPGRNTEAFF.

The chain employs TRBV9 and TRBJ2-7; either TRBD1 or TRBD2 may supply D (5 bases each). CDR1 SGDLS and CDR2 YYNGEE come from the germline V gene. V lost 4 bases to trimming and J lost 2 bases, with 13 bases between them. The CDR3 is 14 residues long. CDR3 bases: TGTGCCAGCAGCTCAGGGACCGCTACCTACGAGCAGTACTTC. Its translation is CASSSGTATYEQYF.

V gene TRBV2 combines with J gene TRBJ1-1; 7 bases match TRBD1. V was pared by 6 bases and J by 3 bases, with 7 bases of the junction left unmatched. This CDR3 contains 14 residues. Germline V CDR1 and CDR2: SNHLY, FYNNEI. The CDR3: CASRQLGQDTEAFF. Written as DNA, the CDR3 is TGTGCCAGCAGGCAACTAGGACAGGACACTGAAGCTTTCTTT.

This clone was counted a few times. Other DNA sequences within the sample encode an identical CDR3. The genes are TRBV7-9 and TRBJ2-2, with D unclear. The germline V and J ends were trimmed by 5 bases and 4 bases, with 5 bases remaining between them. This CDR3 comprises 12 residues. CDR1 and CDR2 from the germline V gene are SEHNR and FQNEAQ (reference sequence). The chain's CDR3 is CASSLSTGELFF. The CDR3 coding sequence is TGTGCCAGCAGCCTCTCCACCGGGGAGCTGTTTTTT.

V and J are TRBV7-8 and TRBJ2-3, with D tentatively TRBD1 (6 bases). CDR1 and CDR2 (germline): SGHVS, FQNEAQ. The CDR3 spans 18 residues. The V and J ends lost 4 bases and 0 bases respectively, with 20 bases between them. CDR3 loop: CASSSQGNSFSSTDTQYF. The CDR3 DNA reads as TGTGCCAGCAGCTCACAGGGAAACTCCTTTTCTAGCACAGATACGCAGTATTTT.

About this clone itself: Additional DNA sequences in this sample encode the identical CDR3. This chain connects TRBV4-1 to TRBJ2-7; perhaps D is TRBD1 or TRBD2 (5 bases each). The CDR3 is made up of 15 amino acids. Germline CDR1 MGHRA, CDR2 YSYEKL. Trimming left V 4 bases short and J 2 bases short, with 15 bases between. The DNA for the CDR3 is TGCGCCAGCAGCCCCGGGACCGGACCCACCTACGAGCAGTACTTC. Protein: CASSPGTGPTYEQYF.

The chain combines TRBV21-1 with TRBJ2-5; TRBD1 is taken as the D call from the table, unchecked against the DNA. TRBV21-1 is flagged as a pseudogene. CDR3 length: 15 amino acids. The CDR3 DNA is TGTGCCAGCAGCGTCCGGGACACAAGCACAGAGACCCAGTACTTC. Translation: CASSVRDTSTETQYF.

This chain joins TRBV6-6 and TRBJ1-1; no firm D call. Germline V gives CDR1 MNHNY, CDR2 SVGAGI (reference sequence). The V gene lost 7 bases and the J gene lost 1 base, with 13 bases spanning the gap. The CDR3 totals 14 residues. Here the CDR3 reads CASTPFLGNTEAFF. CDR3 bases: TGTGCCAGCACCCCCTTCTTGGGGAACACTGAAGCTTTCTTT.

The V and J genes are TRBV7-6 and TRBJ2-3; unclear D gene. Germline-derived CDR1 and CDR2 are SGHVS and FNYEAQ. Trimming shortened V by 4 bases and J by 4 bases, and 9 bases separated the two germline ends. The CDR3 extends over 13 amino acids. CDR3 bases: TGTGCCAGCAGCTCCCCCGTCTCAGATACGCAGTATTTT. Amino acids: CASSSPVSDTQYF. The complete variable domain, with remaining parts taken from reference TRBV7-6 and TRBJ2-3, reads GAGVSQSPRYKVTKRGQDVALRCDPISGHVSLYWYRQALGQGPEFLTYFNYEAQQDKSGLPNDRFSAERPEGSISTLTIQRTEQRDSAMYRCASSSPVSDTQYFGPGTRLTVL.

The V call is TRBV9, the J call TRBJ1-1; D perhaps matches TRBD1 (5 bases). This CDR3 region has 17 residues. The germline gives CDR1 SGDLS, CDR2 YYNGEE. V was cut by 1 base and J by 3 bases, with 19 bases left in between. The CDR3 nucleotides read TGTGCCAGCAGCGTAACCATTTTTGGGGGGGAGGACACTGAAGCTTTCTTT. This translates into CASSVTIFGGEDTEAFF.

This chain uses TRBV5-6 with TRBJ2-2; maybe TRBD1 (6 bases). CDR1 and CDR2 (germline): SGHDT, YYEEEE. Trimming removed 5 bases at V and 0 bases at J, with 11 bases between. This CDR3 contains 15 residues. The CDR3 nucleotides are TGTGCCAGCAGAAGACAGGTCGCGAACACCGGGGAGCTGTTTTTT. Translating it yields CASRRQVANTGELFF.

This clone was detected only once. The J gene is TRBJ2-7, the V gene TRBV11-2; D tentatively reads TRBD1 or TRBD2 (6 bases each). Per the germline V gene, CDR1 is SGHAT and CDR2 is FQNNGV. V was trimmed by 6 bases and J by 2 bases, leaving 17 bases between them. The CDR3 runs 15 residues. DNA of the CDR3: TGTGCCAGCAGTCTATTTCAGGGGAGGACCTACGAGCAGTACTTC. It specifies CASSLFQGRTYEQYF.

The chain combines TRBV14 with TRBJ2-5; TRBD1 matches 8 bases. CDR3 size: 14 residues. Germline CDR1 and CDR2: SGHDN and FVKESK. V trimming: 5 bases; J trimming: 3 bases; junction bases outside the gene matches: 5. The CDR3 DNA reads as TGTGCCAGCAGCTACCTGGACAGGGAAGAGACCCAGTACTTC. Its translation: CASSYLDREETQYF.

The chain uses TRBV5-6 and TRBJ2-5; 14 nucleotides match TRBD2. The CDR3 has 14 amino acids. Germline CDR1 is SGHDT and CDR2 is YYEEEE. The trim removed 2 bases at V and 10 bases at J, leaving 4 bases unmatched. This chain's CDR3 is CASSLGTSGSVQYF. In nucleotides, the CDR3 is TGTGCCAGCAGCTTAGGGACTAGCGGGAGTGTCCAGTACTTC.

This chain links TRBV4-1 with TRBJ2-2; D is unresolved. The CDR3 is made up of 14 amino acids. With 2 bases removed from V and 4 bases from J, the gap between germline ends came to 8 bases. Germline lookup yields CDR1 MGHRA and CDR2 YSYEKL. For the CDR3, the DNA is TGCGCCAGCAGCCAATTCGAGGCCACCGGGGAGCTGTTTTTT. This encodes CASSQFEATGELFF.

CDR3 bases: TGTGCCAGCAGCACCATGGGCGAGACAGGGGGGGATACGCAGTATTTT. Translation gives CASSTMGETGGDTQYF. This chain links TRBV13 with TRBJ2-3; 9 positions agree with TRBD1. V gave up 5 bases and J gave up 6 bases; unmatched junction bases: 12. The germline V gene encodes CDR1 PRHDT and CDR2 FYEKMQ (reference sequence). The CDR3 has 16 residues.

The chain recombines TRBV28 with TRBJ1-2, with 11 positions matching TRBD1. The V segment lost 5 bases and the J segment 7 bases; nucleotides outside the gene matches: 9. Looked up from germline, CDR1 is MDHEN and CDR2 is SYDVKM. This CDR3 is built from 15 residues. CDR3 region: CASSIRDRGFFGYTF. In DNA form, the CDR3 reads TGTGCCAGCAGTATCCGGGACAGGGGGTTCTTTGGCTACACCTTC.

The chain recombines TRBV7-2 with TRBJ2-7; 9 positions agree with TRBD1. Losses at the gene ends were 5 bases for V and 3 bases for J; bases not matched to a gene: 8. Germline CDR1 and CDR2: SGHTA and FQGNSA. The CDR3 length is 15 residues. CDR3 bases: TGTGCCAGCAGCCCAGGGACAGGGACATACTACGAGCAGTACTTC. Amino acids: CASSPGTGTYYEQYF.

The DNA for the CDR3 is TGTGCCAGCAGGCAGTTACACAGGGGACCCTACGAGCAGTACTTC. It encodes CASRQLHRGPYEQYF. The V gene is TRBV6-1, the J gene TRBJ2-7; 7 bases are a match to TRBD1. Germline CDR1 reads MNHNS; CDR2 reads SASEGT. V lost 6 bases, J lost 2 bases, and 10 bases stayed unmatched. This CDR3 has 15 amino acids.

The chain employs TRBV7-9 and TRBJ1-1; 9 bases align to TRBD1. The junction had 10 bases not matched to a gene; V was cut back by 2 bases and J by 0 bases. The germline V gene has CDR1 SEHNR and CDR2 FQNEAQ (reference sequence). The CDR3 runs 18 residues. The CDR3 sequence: CASSLPRQGVGVNTEAFF. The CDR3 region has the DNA TGTGCCAGCAGCTTACCCCGACAGGGGGTGGGAGTGAACACTGAAGCTTTCTTT.

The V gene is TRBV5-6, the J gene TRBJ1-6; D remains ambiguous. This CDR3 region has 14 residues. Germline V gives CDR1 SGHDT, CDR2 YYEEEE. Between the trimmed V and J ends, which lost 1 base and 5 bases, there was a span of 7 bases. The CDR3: CASSLSPDNSPLHF. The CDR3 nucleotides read TGTGCCAGCAGCTTGAGCCCGGATAATTCACCCCTCCACTTT.

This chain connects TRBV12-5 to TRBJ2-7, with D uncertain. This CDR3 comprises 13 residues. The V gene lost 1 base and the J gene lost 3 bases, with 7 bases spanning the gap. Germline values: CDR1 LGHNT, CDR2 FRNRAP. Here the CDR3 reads CASGLGMGYEQYF. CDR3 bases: TGTGCTAGTGGTTTGGGGATGGGCTACGAGCAGTACTTC. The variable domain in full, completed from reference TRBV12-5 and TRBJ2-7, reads DARVTQTPRHKVTEMGQEVTMRCQPILGHNTVFWYRQTMMQGLELLAYFRNRAPLDDSGMPKDRFSAEMPDATLATLKIQPSEPRDSAVYFCASGLGMGYEQYFGPGTRLTVT.